What follows is one T cell receptor beta chain and its context. Antigen unknown. With V trimmed by 1 base and J by 4 bases, 6 bases remained unmatched. The CDR3 totals 17 residues. CDR1 KGHSH and CDR2 LQKENI come from the germline V gene. TCRdb's copy holds only in-frame clones and misses some; the assay was immunoSEQ multiplex PCR. The data hold 12,000 or so clones, with around 84% observed a single time. The data belong to a study of OX40 agonist ivuxolimab in advanced cancers. Study at large: Dose-escalation patients suffered from hepatocellular carcinoma, melanoma, renal cell or head and neck cancer. Prior checkpoint blockade (anti-PD-1, anti-PD-L1 or anti-CTLA-4) was permitted; around 40% had it. Study-wide results and caveats: Near-lowest levels of clonal expansion characterized partial responders at 0.1-3.0 mg/kg.

The investigators sampled blood at baseline, at cycle 4 day 1, and at cycle 7 day 1. The chain combines TRBV18 with TRBJ2-3; 12 positions agree with TRBD1. The TCR sequence derives from an adult with an advanced solid tumor such as melanoma, head and neck, liver or kidney cancer. This specimen consisted of CD4+ or CD8+ T cells sorted from blood, obtained in a trial of the OX40 agonist ivuxolimab. CDR3 DNA sequence: TGTGCCAGCTCACCACTGGGGACAGGGGGCGAGGCAGATACGCAGTATTTT. Protein product: CASSPLGTGGEADTQYF.